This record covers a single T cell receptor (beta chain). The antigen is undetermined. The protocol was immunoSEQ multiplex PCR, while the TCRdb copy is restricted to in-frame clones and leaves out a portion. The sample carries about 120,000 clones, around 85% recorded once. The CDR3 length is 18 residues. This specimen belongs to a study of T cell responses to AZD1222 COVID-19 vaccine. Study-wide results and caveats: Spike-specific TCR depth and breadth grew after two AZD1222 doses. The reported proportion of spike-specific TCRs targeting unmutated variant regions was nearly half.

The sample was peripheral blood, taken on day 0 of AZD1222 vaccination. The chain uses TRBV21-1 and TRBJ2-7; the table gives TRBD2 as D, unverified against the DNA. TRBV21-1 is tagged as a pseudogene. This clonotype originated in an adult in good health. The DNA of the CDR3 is TGTGCCAGAACCCCGAAGTTGCCTAGCGGGAGCCTCTCCTACGAGCAGTACTTC. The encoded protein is CARTPKLPSGSLSYEQYF.